These T cell receptor beta chains were read from a single sample in a study of T cell responses to AZD1222 COVID-19 vaccine. Profiled with immunoSEQ multiplex PCR; TCRdb holds only in-frame clones, not every one. Of 85,000 to 130,000 clones in the sample, under 90% were seen once. This material consisted of peripheral blood, taken on day 0 of AZD1222 vaccination. All receptors derive from an adult in good health. CDR3s include the opening cysteine and the closing phenylalanine or tryptophan. D genes are given only for firm matches. The size field is filled for only some rows; it gives once, few, many or a size class.

j_gene,d_gene,abundance,v_gene,CDR3aa,CDR3nt
TRBJ1-2,TRBD1,.,TRBV11-3,CASSQGGLLQGPRLNGYTF,TGTGCCAGCAGCCAAGGGGGGCTTTTACAGGGGCCCCGGTTAAATGGCTACACCTTC
TRBJ2-7,.,.,TRBV6-1,CASSDYGHGGEQYF,TGTGCCAGCAGTGATTATGGACATGGCGGCGAGCAGTACTTC
TRBJ1-5,TRBD1,.,TRBV6-5,CASSYVQGDQPQHF,TGTGCCAGCAGTTACGTACAGGGGGATCAGCCCCAGCATTTT
TRBJ1-6,.,.,TRBV5-5,CASSLSGGYNSPLHF,TGTGCCAGCAGCTTGAGTGGCGGATATAATTCACCCCTCCACTTT
TRBJ2-7,.,once,TRBV7-2,CASSPRVHLSYEQYF,TGTGCCAGCAGCCCAAGGGTCCATTTATCCTACGAGCAGTACTTC
TRBJ2-7,.,.,TRBV7-2,CASSQIYEQYF,TGTGCCAGCAGCCAAATCTACGAGCAGTACTTC
TRBJ2-7,.,once,TRBV3-1/TRBV3-2,CASSQGPGGLDPAKDF,TGTGCCAGCAGCCAAGGTCCAGGGGGACTAGACCCGGCGAAGGACTTC
TRBJ2-3,TRBD2,.,TRBV7-2,CASSLTSGFDTQYF,TGTGCCAGCAGCTTAACTAGCGGTTTCGATACGCAGTATTTT
TRBJ2-5,.,.,TRBV7-3,CASSSYAGDLGTQYF,TGTGCCAGCAGCTCCTACGCAGGGGACCTAGGGACCCAGTACTTC
TRBJ1-5,.,few,TRBV7-9,CASSLGGGGQPQHF,TGTGCCAGCAGCTTAGGAGGGGGGGGTCAGCCCCAGCATTTT
TRBJ1-4,TRBD1,.,TRBV5-4,CASSPPGQFNEKLFF,TGTGCCAGCAGCCCACCGGGACAGTTTAATGAAAAACTGTTTTTT
TRBJ2-5,.,.,TRBV14,CASSQDWEAQRHF,TGTGCCAGCAGCCAAGATTGGGAGGCCCAGAGGCACTTC
TRBJ2-1,TRBD2,.,TRBV11-3,CASSRGGTSSNEQFF,TGTGCCAGCAGCCGTGGGGGGACTAGCAGCAATGAGCAGTTCTTC
TRBJ1-6,.,.,TRBV5-4,CASSPKGGMRNSPLHF,TGTGCCAGCAGCCCCAAGGGGGGGATGAGGAATTCACCCCTCCACTTT
TRBJ1-3,.,.,TRBV29-1,CSVDRRASGNTIYF,TGCAGCGTTGATAGGAGGGCCTCTGGAAACACCATATATTTT
TRBJ2-2,TRBD1,.,TRBV28,CASSLWGQDFTGELFF,TGTGCCAGCAGTTTATGGGGACAGGACTTCACCGGGGAGCTGTTTTTT